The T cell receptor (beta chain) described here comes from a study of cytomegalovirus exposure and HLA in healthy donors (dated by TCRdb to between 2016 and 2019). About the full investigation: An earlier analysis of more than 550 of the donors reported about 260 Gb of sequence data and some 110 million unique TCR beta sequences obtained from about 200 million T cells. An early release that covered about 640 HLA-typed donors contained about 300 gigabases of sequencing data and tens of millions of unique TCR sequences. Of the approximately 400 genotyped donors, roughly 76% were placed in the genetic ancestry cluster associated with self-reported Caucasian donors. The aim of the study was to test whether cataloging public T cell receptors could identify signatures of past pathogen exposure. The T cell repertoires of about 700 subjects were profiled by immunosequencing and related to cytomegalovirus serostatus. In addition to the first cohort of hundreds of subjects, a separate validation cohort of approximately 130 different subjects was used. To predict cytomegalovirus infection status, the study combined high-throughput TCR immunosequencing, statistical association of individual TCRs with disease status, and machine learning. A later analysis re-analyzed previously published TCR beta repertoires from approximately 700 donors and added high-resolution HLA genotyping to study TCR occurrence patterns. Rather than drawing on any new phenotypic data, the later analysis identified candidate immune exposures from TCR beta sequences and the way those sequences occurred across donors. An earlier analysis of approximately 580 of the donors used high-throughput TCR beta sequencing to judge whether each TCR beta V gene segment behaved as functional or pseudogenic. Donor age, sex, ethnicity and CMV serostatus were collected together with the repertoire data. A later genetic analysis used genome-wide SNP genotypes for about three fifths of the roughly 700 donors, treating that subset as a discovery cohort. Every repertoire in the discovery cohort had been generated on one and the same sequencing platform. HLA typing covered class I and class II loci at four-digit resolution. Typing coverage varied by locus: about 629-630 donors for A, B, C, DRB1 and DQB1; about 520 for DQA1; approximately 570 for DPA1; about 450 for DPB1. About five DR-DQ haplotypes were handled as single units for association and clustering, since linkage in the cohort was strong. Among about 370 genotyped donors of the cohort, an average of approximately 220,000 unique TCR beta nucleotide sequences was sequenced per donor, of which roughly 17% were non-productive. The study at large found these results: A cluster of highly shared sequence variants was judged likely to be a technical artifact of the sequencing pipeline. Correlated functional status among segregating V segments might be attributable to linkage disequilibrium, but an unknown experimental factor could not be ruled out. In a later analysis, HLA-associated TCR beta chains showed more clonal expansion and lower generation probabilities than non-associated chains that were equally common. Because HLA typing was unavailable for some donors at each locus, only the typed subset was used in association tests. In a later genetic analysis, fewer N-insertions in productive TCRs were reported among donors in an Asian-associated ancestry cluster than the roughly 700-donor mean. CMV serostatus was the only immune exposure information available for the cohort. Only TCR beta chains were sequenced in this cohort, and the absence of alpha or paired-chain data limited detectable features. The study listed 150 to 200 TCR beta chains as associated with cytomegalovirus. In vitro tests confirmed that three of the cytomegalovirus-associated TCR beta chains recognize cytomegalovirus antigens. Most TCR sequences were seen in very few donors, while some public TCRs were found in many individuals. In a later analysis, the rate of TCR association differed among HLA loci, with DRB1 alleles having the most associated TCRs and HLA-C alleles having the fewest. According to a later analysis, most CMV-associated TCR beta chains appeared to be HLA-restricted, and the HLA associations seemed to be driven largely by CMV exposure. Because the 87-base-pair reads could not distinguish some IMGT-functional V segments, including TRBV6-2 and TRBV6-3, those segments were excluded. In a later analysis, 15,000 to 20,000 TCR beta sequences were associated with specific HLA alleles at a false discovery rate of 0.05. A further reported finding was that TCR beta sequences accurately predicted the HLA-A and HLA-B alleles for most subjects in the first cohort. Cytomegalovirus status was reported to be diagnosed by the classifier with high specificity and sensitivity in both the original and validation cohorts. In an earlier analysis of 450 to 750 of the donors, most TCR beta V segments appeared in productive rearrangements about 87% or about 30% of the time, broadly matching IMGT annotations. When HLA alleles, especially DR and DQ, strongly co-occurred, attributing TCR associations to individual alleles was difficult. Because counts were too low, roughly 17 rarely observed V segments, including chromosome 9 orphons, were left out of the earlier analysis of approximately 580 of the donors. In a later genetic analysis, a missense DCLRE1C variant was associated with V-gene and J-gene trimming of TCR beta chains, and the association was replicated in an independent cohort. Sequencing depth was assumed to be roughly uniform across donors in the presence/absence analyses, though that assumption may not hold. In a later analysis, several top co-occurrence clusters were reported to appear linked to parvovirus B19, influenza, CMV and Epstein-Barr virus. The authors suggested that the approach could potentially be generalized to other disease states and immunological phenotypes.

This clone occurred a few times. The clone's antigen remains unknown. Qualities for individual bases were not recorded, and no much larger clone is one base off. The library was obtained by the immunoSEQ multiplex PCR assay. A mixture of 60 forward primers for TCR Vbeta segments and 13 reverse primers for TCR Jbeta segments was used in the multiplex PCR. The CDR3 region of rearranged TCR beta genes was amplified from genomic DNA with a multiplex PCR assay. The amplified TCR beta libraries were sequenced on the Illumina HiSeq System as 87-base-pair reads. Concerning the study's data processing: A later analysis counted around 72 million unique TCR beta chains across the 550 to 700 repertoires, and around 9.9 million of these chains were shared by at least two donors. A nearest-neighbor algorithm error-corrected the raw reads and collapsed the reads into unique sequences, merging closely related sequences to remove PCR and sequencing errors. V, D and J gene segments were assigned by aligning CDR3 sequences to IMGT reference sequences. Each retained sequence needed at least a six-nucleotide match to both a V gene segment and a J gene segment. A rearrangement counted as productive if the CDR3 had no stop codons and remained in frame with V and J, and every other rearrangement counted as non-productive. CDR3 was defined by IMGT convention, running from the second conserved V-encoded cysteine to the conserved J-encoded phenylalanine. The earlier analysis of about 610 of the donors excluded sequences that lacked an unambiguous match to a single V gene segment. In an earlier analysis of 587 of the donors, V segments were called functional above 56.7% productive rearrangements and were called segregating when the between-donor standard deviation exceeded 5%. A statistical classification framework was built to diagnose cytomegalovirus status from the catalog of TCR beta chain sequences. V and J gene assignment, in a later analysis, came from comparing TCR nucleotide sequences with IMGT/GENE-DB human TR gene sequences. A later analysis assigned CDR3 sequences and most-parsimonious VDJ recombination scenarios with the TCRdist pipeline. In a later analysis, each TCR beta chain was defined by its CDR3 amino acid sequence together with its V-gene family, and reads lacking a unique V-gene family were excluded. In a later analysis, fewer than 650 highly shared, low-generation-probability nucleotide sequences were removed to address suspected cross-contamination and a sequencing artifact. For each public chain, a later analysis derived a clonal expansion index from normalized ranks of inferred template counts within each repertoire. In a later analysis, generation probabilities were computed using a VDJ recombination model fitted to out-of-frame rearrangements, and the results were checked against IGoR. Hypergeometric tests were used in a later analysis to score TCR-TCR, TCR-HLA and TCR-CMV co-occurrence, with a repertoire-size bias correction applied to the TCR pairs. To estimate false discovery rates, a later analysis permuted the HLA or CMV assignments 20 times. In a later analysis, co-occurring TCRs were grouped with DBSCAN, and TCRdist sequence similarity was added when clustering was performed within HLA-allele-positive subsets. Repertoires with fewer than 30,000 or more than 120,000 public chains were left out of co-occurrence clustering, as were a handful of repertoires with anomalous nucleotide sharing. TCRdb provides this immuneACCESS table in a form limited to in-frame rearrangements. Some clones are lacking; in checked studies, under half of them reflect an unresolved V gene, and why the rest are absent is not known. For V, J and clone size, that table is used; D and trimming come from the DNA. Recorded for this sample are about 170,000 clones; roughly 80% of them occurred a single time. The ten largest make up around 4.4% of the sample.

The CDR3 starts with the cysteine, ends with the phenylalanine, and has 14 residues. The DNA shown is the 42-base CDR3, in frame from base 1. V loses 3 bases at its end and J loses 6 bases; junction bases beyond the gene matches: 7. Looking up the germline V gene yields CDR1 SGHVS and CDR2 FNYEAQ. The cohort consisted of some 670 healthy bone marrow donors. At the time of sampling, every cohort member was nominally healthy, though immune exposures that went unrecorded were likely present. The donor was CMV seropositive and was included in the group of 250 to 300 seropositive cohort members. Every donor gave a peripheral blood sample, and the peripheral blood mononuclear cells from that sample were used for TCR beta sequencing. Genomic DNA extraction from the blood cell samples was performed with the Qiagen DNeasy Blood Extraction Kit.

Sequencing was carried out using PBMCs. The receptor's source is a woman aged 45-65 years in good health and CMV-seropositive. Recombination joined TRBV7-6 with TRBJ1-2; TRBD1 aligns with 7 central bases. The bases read TGTGCCAGCAGCTTCCGGACAGGCACCAATGGCTACACCTTC. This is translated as CASSFRTGTNGYTF. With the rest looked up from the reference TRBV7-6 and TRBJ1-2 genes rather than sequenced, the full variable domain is GAGVSQSPRYKVTKRGQDVALRCDPISGHVSLYWYRQALGQGPEFLTYFNYEAQQDKSGLPNDRFSAERPEGSISTLTIQRTEQRDSAMYRCASSFRTGTNGYTFGSGTRLTVV.